Each of the 21 T cell receptor beta chains below was sequenced from the same sample in a study of T-cell reconstitution after alpha-beta-depleted transplantation in children. TCRbeta library construction was performed incorporating unique molecular identifiers. TCRdb redid the calling of the PCR reads with MiXCR, one entry per CDR3 protein. The repertoire holds 90,000 to 95,000 distinct CDR3 sequences, with about 12% as singletons. The sequencing used PBMCs from the stem cell graft donor, collected from the stem cell graft. These TCRs come from a human donor who donated a stem cell graft to a child with inherited bone marrow failure.

This clonotype was picked up many times. The chain employs TRBV7-3 and TRBJ2-5; TRBD1 agrees at 9 bases. Germline-derived CDR1 and CDR2 are SGHTA and FQGTGA. The ends lost 5 bases at V and 5 bases at J; junction bases unmatched: 12. The CDR3 loop spans 16 amino acids. DNA for the CDR3: TGTGCCAGCAGCCTCTCGGGACAGGGTTGGGGGGAGACCCAGTACTTC. Protein sequence: CASSLSGQGWGETQYF.

This clonotype has ten or more counts. V gene TRBV2 combines with J gene TRBJ2-1; D is perhaps TRBD1 (6 bases). V was clipped by 4 bases and J by 8 bases, with 12 bases between them. The CDR3 sequence is 13 residues long. Germline V gene lookup returns CDR1 SNHLY and CDR2 FYNNEI. The CDR3 DNA sequence: TGTGCCAGCAGTGGGCAGGGGATCGATGAGCAGTTCTTC. Translating it yields CASSGQGIDEQFF.

The chain links TRBV4-3 to TRBJ2-3; the D gene could be TRBD1 or TRBD2 (6 bases each). This CDR3 is built from 16 residues. In germline, CDR1 is LGHNA, CDR2 YSLEER. Trimming cost V 5 bases and J 3 bases, with 18 bases left between them. The CDR3 sequence: CASSNGLGGRTDTQYF. DNA for the CDR3: TGCGCCAGCAGCAACGGCTTGGGGGGCAGAACAGATACGCAGTATTTT.

As DNA, the CDR3 is TGTGCCACCAGCAGAGACCGCCTTAATGAAAAACTGTTTTTT. This encodes CATSRDRLNEKLFF. The chain uses TRBV15 and TRBJ1-4; D unclear. V was clipped by 0 bases and J by 4 bases, with 6 bases between them. From germline, CDR1 is LNHNV and CDR2 YYDKDF (reference sequence). The CDR3 covers 14 residues.

Here the CDR3 DNA reads TGTGCCTGGGGGACAGGGGACGACAATGAGCAGTTCTTC. It yields the protein CAWGTGDDNEQFF. V is TRBV30 and J is TRBJ2-1, with TRBD1 matching 10 bases. The CDR3 is 13 amino acids. After removal of 5 bases from V and 5 bases from J, the junction contained 3 bases not matched to a gene. Germline loops: CDR1 GTSNPN, CDR2 SVGIG (reference sequence).

This chain connects TRBV11-2 to TRBJ1-2; D is unresolved. V lost 1 base, J lost 4 bases, and 10 bases lay in between. Germline CDR1 and CDR2: SGHAT and FQNNGV. The CDR3 is 14 amino acids. CDR3 loop: CASSLVGPGYGYTF. The CDR3 DNA sequence: TGTGCCAGCAGCTTAGTGGGCCCAGGCTATGGCTACACCTTC.

This clonotype was seen ten or more times. V is TRBV5-5 and J is TRBJ2-1, with TRBD2 matching over 8 bases. Germline V gene lookup returns CDR1 SGHKS and CDR2 YYEKEE (reference sequence). V lost 4 bases to trimming and J lost 10 bases; unmatched junction nucleotides: 22. This CDR3 is built from 18 residues. The CDR3 nucleotides are TGTGCCAGCAGCCTGGGGATAGCGGGGAGGAGGGGTGCGGAAGAGCAGTTCTTC. Translating gives CASSLGIAGRRGAEEQFF. The whole variable domain, remainder taken from reference TRBV5-5 and TRBJ2-1, is DAGVTQSPTHLIKTRGQQVTLRCSPISGHKSVSWYQQVLGQGPQFIFQYYEKEERGRGNFPDRFSARQFPNYSSELNVNALLLGDSALYLCASSLGIAGRRGAEEQFFGPGTRLTVL.

This clonotype was counted only a few times. This chain links TRBV6-1 with TRBJ2-2, with a weak D call TRBD2 (6 bases). V lost 6 bases to trimming and J lost 5 bases, with 19 bases between them. The CDR3 is 16 residues long. Germline-derived CDR1 and CDR2 are MNHNS and SASEGT. CDR3 DNA: TGTGCCAGCAGCCCGTCGTGGGGGGAATTAACCGGGGAGCTGTTTTTT. Translating gives CASSPSWGELTGELFF.

Ten or more counts support this clonotype. This chain connects TRBV28 to TRBJ2-5, with D unclear. CDR3 length: 14 residues. In germline, CDR1 is MDHEN, CDR2 SYDVKM. V was shortened by 2 bases and J by 1 base, with 8 bases between the two germline ends. The CDR3 sequence: CASSLIDIQETQYF. DNA of the CDR3: TGTGCCAGCAGTTTAATCGACATCCAAGAGACCCAGTACTTC.

In this sample, this clonotype turned up many times. The chain is built from TRBV11-1 and TRBJ1-6, with D possibly matching TRBD1 (6 bases). The V end was cut by 3 bases, the J end by 0 bases, with 15 bases between. CDR1 and CDR2 (germline): SGHAT, FQDESV (reference sequence). There are 18 residues in the CDR3. The CDR3 reads CASSFPRTESSYNSPLHF. In DNA, the CDR3 is TGTGCCAGCAGCTTCCCAAGGACAGAAAGCTCCTATAATTCACCCCTCCACTTT.

The chain couples TRBV20-1 to TRBJ2-7, with 7 bases that match TRBD1. Trimming took 2 bases from V and 3 from J; bases not matched to a gene: 1. This CDR3 contains 12 residues. CDR1 and CDR2 from the germline V gene are DFQATT and SNEGSKA (reference sequence). The CDR3 region is CSARPGGYEQYF. The CDR3 DNA is TGCAGTGCTAGACCAGGGGGCTACGAGCAGTACTTC.

Only a few counts were recorded for this clonotype. The CDR3 here is CSGGAGTDTQYF. In nucleotides, the CDR3 is TGCAGCGGGGGGGCCGGCACAGATACGCAGTATTTT. The genes are TRBV29-1 and TRBJ2-3; tentatively, D is TRBD1 or TRBD2 (6 bases each). Germline lookup yields CDR1 SQVTM and CDR2 ANQGSEA. V shed 7 bases and J shed 1 base, with 9 bases lying between them. This CDR3 comprises 12 residues.

At least ten counts were recorded for this clonotype. The chain combines TRBV20-1 with TRBJ2-6; 8 nucleotides align to TRBD1. The CDR3 has 13 amino acids. The V gene's germline CDR1 is DFQATT and CDR2 SNEGSKA (reference sequence). The CDR3 loop reads CSPTGGSANVLTF. The CDR3 region has the DNA TGCAGCCCTACAGGGGGATCGGCCAACGTCCTGACTTTC.

This clonotype showed up many times. The chain is built from TRBV30 and TRBJ2-6; no definite D call. V was clipped by 0 bases and J by 0 bases, with 12 bases between them. Germline assignment: CDR1 GTSNPN and CDR2 SVGIG (reference sequence). This CDR3 spans 17 amino acids. The CDR3: CAWSVIVRVSGANVLTF. For the CDR3, the DNA is TGTGCCTGGAGTGTAATAGTGCGTGTCTCTGGGGCCAACGTCCTGACTTTC.

This clonotype was recorded many times. This chain connects TRBV28 to TRBJ2-2; the D is unclear. Deletions cut 4 bases from V and 0 bases from J, with 6 bases between. The germline V gene has CDR1 MDHEN and CDR2 SYDVKM. The length of the CDR3 is 14 residues. The CDR3 loop is CASSYFANTGELFF. CDR3 DNA sequence: TGTGCCAGCAGTTACTTCGCGAACACCGGGGAGCTGTTTTTT.

This clonotype was recorded at least ten times. V is TRBV7-2 and J is TRBJ1-6; TRBD1 is a possible D gene (5 bases). The CDR3 runs to 14 residues. The V gene lost 5 bases and the J gene lost 4 bases, with 9 bases spanning the gap. The V gene's germline CDR1 is SGHTA and CDR2 FQGNSA. The CDR3 reads CASSNRMYNSPLHF. The CDR3, as DNA: TGTGCCAGCAGCAACAGGATGTATAATTCACCCCTCCACTTT.

In this sample, this clonotype turned up many times. The CDR3 sequence: CASSMAGGSSPLHF. Written as DNA, the CDR3 is TGTGCCAGTAGTATGGCAGGAGGGAGTTCACCCCTCCACTTT. The V gene is TRBV19, the J gene TRBJ1-6; D not certain. V lost 3 bases, J lost 9 bases, and 12 bases lay in between. This CDR3 spans 14 amino acids. Germline assignment: CDR1 LNHDA and CDR2 SQIVND (reference sequence).

The sample holds a few counts of this clonotype. A read error may be the cause here, since a much bigger clone is one base away. The chain recombines TRBV20-1 with TRBJ1-5, with 10 positions matching TRBD1. The CDR3 totals 17 residues. Germline V gives CDR1 DFQATT, CDR2 SNEGSKA (reference sequence). The CDR3 DNA sequence: TGCTGTGCTACGGACAGGGGGGGGGATATTGGCAATCAGCCCCAGCATTTT. It translates to CCATDRGGDIGNQPQHF.

This clonotype was counted many times. The chain carries TRBV14 and TRBJ1-1; D is unresolved. The CDR3 runs to 13 residues. With 4 bases removed from V and 0 bases from J, the gap between germline ends came to 6 bases. The germline CDR1 and CDR2 sequences are SGHDN and FVKESK. The CDR3, as DNA: TGTGCCAGCAGCCTTACCATGAACACTGAAGCTTTCTTT. This sequence encodes CASSLTMNTEAFF.

This clonotype was observed a single time. The CDR3 protein is CASSSGGQAYEQYF. The CDR3 bases are TGTGCCAGCAGCTCCGGCGGACAGGCCTACGAGCAGTACTTC. This chain links TRBV7-9 with TRBJ2-7; 7 bases map to TRBD1. This CDR3 has 14 amino acids. J was trimmed by 2 bases and V by 4 bases; bases with no gene match: 5. Germline V lookup: CDR1 SEHNR, CDR2 FQNEAQ (reference sequence).

A single count supports this clonotype. This chain's CDR3 is CASSWGVNYGYTF. The DNA for the CDR3 is TGCGCCAGCAGCTGGGGCGTAAACTATGGCTACACCTTC. The chain links TRBV5-1 to TRBJ1-2; a possible D gene is TRBD1 (5 bases). Germline V gene lookup returns CDR1 SGHRS and CDR2 YFSETQ. Trimming stripped 3 bases from V and 2 bases from J, with 8 bases between. The CDR3 covers 13 residues.